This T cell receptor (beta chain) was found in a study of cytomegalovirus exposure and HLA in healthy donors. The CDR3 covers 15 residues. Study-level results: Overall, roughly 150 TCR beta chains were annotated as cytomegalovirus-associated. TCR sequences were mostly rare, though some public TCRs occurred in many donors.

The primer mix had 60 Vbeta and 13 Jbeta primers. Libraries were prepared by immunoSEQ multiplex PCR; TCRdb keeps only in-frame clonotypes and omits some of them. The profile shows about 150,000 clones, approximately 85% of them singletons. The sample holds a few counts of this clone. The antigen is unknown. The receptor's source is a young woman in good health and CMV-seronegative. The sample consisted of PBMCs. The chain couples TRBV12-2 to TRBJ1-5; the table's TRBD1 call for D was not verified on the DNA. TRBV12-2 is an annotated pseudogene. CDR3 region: CASRLTGYSNQPQHF. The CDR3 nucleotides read TGTGCAAGTCGCTTAACAGGTTATAGCAATCAGCCCCAGCATTTT.